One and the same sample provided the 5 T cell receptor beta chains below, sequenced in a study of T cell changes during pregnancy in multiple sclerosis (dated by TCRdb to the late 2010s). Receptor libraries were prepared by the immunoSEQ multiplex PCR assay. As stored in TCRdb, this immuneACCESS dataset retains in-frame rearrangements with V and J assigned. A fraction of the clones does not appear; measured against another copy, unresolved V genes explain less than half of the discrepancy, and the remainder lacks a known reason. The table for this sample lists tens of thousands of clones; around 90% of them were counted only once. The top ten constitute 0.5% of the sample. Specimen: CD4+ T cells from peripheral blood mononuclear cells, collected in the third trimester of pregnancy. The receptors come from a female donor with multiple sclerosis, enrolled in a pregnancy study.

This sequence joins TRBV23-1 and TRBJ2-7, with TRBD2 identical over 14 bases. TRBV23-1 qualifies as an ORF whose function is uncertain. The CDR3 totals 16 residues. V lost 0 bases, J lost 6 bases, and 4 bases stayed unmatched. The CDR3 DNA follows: TGCGCCAGCAGTCAATCCGGACTAGCGGGGGGTGGCGAGCAGTACTTC. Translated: CASSQSGLAGGGEQYF.

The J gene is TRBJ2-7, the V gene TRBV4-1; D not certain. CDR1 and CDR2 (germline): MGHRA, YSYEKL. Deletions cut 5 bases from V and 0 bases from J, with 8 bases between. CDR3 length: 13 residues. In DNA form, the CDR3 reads TGCGCCAGCAGCTCTATGAGCTCCTACGAGCAGTACTTC. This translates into CASSSMSSYEQYF.

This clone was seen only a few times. The CDR3 DNA is TGTGCCAGCTCACAACAGGGCGCCCTAGGGCCCCAGCATTTT. It is translated as CASSQQGALGPQHF. V usage is TRBV18 and J usage is TRBJ1-5; the D gene is possibly TRBD1 (6 bases). V was trimmed by 4 bases and J by 9 bases, leaving 16 bases between them. Germline V lookup: CDR1 KGHSH, CDR2 LQKENI. The CDR3 length is 14 residues. The full variable domain, rest sourced from reference TRBV18 and TRBJ1-5, is NAGVMQNPRHLVRRRGQEARLRCSPMKGHSHVYWYRQLPEEGLKFMVYLQKENIIDESGMPKERFSAEFPKEGPSILRIQQVVRGDSAAYFCASSQQGALGPQHFGDGTRLSIL.

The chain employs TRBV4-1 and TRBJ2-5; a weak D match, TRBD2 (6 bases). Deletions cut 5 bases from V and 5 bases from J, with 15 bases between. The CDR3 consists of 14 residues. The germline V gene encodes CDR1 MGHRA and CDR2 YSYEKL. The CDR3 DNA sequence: TGCGCCAGCAGCGGCCTGGGGGGAGGTGAGACCCAGTACTTC. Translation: CASSGLGGGETQYF.

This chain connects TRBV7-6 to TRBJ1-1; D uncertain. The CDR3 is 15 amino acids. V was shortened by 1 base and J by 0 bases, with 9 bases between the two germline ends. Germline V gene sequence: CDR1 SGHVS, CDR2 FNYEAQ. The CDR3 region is CASSLVGSMNTEAFF. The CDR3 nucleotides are TGTGCCAGCAGCTTAGTTGGCAGTATGAACACTGAAGCTTTCTTT.